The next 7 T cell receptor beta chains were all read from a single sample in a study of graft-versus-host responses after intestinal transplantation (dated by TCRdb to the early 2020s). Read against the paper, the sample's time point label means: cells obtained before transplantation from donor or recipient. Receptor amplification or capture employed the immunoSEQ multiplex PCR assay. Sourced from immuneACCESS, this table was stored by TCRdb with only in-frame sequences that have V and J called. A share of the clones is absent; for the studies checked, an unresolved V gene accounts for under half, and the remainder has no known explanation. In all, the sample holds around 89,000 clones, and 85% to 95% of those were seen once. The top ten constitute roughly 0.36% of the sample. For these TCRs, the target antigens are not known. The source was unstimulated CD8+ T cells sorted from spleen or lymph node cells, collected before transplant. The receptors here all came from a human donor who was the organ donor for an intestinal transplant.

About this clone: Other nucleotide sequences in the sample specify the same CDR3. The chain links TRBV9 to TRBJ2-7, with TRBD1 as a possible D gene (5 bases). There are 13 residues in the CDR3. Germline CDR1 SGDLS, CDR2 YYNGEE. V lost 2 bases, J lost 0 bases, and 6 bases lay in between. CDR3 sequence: CASSVGLSYEQYF. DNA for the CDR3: TGTGCCAGCAGCGTGGGGCTCTCCTACGAGCAGTACTTC.

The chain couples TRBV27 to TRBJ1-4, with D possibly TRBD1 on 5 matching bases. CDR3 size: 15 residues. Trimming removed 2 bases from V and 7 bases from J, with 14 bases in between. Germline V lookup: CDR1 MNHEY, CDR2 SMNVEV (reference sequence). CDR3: CASSLVVGRGEKLFF. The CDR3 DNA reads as TGTGCCAGCAGTTTAGTGGTAGGGAGGGGTGAAAAACTGTTTTTT.

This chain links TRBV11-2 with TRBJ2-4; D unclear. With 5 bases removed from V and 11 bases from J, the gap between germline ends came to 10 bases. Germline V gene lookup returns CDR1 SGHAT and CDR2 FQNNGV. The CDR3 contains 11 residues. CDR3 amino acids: CASSDEELQYF. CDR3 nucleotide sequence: TGTGCCAGCAGCGACGAGGAACTTCAGTACTTC.

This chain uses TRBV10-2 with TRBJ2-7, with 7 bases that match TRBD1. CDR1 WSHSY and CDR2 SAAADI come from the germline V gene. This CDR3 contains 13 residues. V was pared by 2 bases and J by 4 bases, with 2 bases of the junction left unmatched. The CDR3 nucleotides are TGCGCCAGCAGTGAGAGCAGGGGGTACGAGCAGTACTTC. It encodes CASSESRGYEQYF.

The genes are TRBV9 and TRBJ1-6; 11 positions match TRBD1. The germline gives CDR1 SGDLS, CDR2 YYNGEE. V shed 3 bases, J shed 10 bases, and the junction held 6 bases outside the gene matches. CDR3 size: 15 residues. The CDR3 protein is CASSGGDRGISPLHF. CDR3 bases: TGTGCCAGCAGCGGGGGGGACAGGGGGATCTCACCCCTCCACTTT.

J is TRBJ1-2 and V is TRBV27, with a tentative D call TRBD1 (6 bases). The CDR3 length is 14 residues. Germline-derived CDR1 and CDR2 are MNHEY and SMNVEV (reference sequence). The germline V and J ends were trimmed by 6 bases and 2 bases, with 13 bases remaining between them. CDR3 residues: CASSLSGANYGYTF. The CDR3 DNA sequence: TGTGCCAGCAGCCTCTCAGGGGCGAACTATGGCTACACCTTC.

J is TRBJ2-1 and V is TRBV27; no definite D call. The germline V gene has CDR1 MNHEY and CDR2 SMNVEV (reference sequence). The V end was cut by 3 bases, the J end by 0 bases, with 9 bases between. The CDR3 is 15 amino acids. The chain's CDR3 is CASSLELSSYNEQFF. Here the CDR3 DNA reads TGTGCCAGCAGTTTGGAGCTCAGCTCCTACAATGAGCAGTTCTTC.